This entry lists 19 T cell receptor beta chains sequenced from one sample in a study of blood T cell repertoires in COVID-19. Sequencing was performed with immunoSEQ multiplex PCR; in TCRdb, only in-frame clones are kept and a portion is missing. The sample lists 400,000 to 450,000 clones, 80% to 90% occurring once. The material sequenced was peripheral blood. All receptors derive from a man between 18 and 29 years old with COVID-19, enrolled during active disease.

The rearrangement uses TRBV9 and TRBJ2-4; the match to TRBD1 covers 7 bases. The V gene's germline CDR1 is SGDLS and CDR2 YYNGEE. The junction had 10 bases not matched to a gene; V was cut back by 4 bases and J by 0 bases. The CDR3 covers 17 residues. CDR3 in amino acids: CASSPRGQGLAKNIQYF. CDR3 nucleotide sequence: TGTGCCAGCAGCCCTAGGGGGCAGGGTCTAGCCAAAAACATTCAGTACTTC.

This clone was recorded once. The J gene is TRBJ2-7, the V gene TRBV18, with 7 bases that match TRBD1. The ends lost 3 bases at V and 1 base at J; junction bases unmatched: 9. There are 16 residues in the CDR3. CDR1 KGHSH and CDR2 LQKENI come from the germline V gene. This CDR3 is CASSPRQGRGSYEQYF. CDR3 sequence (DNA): TGTGCCAGCTCACCCCGACAGGGAAGGGGATCCTACGAGCAGTACTTC. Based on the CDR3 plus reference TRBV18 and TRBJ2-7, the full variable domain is NAGVMQNPRHLVRRRGQEARLRCSPMKGHSHVYWYRQLPEEGLKFMVYLQKENIIDESGMPKERFSAEFPKEGPSILRIQQVVRGDSAAYFCASSPRQGRGSYEQYFGPGTRLTVT.

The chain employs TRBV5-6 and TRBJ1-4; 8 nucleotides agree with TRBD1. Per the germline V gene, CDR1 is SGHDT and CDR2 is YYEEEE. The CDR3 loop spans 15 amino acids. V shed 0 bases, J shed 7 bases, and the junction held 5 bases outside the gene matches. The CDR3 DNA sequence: TGTGCCAGCAGCTTGGTGGAGACAGGGGCTGAAAAACTGTTTTTT. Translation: CASSLVETGAEKLFF.

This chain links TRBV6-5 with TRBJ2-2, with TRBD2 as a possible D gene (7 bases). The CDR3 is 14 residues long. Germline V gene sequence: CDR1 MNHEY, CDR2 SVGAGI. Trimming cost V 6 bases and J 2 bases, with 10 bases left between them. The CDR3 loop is CASRGGGNTGELFF. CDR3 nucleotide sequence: TGTGCCAGCAGAGGCGGGGGCAACACCGGGGAGCTGTTTTTT.

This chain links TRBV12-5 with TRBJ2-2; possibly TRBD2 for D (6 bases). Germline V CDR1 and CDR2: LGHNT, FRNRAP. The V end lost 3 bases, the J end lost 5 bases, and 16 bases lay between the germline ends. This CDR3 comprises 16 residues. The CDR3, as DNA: TGTGCTAGTGGTTTTGATCCGGGAGAGAGGACCGGGGAGCTGTTTTTT. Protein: CASGFDPGERTGELFF.

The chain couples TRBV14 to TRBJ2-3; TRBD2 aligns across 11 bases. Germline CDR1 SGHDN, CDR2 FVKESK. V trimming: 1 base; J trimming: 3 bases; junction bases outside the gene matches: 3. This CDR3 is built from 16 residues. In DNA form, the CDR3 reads TGTGCCAGCAGCCAAGGGACTAGCGGGTTGACAGATACGCAGTATTTT. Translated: CASSQGTSGLTDTQYF.

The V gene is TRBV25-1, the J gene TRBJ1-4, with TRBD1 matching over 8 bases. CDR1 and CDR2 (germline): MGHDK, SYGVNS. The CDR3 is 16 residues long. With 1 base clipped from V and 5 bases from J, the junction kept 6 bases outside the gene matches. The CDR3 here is CASSESPGTGNEKLFF. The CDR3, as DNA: TGTGCCAGCAGTGAATCTCCCGGGACAGGAAATGAAAAACTGTTTTTT.

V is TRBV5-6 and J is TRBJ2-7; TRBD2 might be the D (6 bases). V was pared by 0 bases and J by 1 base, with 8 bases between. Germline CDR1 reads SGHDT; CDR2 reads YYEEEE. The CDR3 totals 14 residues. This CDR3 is CASSLVRGSYEQYF. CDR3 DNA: TGTGCCAGCAGCTTGGTGCGGGGATCCTACGAGCAGTACTTC.

The CDR3: CAGTRVPGTEAFF. The CDR3 DNA reads as TGTGCCGGTACCAGGGTCCCGGGCACTGAAGCTTTCTTT. The chain employs TRBV2 and TRBJ1-1; TRBD1 is a possible D gene (5 bases). CDR1 and CDR2 (germline): SNHLY, FYNNEI. The CDR3 consists of 13 residues. V was clipped by 11 bases and J by 4 bases, with 17 bases between them. Full variable domain (missing parts from reference TRBV2 and TRBJ1-1): EPEVTQTPSHQVTQMGQEVILRCVPISNHLYFYWYRQILGQKVEFLVSFYNNEISEKSEIFDDQFSVERPDGSNFTLKIRSTKLEDSAMYFCAGTRVPGTEAFFGQGTRLTVV.

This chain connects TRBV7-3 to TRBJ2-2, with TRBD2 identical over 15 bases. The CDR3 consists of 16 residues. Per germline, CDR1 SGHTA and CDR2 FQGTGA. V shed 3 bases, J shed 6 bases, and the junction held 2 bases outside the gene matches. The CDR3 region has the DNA TGTGCCAGCAGCTTGGGACTAGCGGGAGGCCCCGGGGAGCTGTTTTTT. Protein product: CASSLGLAGGPGELFF.

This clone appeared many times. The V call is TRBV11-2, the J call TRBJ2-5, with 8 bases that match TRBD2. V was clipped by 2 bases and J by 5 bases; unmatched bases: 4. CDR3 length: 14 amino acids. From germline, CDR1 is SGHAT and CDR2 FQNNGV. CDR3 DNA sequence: TGTGCCAGCAGCTTAAATCCTAGCGGGGAGACCCAGTACTTC. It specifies CASSLNPSGETQYF.

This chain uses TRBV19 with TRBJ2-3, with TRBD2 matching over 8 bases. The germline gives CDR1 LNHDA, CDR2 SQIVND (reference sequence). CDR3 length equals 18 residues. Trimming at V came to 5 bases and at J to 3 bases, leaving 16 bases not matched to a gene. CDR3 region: CASSGATGGRALTDTQYF. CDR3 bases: TGTGCCAGTAGTGGGGCAACGGGAGGGCGAGCTCTGACAGATACGCAGTATTTT.

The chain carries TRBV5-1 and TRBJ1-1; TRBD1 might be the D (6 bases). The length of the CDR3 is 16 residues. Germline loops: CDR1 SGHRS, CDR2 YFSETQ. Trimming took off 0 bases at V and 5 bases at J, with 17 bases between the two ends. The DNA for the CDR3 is TGCGCCAGCAGCTTGGGGGACACGATGAGAGGGACTGAAGCTTTCTTT. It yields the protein CASSLGDTMRGTEAFF.

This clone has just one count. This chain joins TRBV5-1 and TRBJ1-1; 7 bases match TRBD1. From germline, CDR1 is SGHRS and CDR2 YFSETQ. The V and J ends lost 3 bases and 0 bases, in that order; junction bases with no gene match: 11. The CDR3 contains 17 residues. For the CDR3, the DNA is TGCGCCAGCAGCTCCGAACAGGGGCCATCGGTGAACACTGAAGCTTTCTTT. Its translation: CASSSEQGPSVNTEAFF.

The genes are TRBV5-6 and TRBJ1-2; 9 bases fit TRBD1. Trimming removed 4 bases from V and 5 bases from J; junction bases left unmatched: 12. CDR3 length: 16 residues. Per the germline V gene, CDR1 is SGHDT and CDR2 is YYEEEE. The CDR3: CASSTGQGEMAYGYTF. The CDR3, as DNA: TGTGCCAGCAGCACGGGACAGGGAGAGATGGCATATGGCTACACCTTC. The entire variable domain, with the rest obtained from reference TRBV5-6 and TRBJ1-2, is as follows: DAGVTQSPTHLIKTRGQQVTLRCSPKSGHDTVSWYQQALGQGPQFIFQYYEEEERQRGNFPDRFSGHQFPNYSSELNVNALLLGDSALYLCASSTGQGEMAYGYTFGSGTRLTVV.

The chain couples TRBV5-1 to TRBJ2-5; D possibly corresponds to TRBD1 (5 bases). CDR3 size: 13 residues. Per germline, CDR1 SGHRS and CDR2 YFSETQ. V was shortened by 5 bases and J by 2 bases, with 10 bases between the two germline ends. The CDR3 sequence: CASSSAGQETQYF. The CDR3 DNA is TGCGCCAGCAGTTCGGCAGGGCAAGAGACCCAGTACTTC.

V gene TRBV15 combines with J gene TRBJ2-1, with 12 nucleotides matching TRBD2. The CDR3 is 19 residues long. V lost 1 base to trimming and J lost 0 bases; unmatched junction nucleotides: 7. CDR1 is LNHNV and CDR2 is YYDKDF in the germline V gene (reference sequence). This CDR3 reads CATSRAGLAGGRSYNEQFF. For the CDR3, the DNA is TGTGCCACCAGCAGAGCCGGGCTAGCGGGAGGGCGCTCCTACAATGAGCAGTTCTTC.

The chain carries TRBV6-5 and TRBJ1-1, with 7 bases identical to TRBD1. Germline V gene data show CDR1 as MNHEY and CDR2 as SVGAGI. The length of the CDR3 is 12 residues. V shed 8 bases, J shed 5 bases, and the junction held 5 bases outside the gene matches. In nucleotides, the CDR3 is TGTGCCAGCTGCTCAGGGGGGACTGAAGCTTTCTTT. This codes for CASCSGGTEAFF.

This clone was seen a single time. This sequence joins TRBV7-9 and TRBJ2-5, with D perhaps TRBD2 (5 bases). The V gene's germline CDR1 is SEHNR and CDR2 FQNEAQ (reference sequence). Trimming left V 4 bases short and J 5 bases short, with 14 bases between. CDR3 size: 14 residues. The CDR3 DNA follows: TGTGCCAGCAGCTCAGTCTATTCGGGGGAGACCCAGTACTTC. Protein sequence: CASSSVYSGETQYF.